This T cell receptor beta chain derives from a study of shared clonotypes between healthy human individuals. Selected positively for CCR7 and CD45RO-negative, naive CD8 cells excluded terminally differentiated effector memory CD45RA+ cells. The germline V gene has CDR1 SGHNT and CDR2 YYREEE (reference sequence). The CDR3 consists of 17 residues. Trimming took 3 bases from V and 2 from J, leaving 20 bases between them. Concerning this clone: Its target is unknown.

The data were produced by immunoSEQ multiplex PCR, yet TCRdb's version contains in-frame clones alone and is incomplete. The table records under 850,000 clones, 85% to 95% of them present only once. Study results and limitations: It was observed that 5% to 6% of naive CD4 clonotypes were shared across several donors.

Sequencing used naive CD8+ T cells sorted from blood. The clonotype comes from a man aged 25 to 40 in good health. The chain joins TRBV5-4 to TRBJ1-2; D call uncertain. CDR3 coding DNA: TGTGCCAGCAGCTCCCGTTGGCGGACGGATGAAAACTATGGCTACACCTTC. Translating it yields CASSSRWRTDENYGYTF.